One and the same sample provided the 26 T cell receptor beta chains below, sequenced in a study of T cell changes during pregnancy in multiple sclerosis. Produced via immunoSEQ multiplex PCR; TCRdb's table is partial and in-frame only. Seen here are roughly 47,000 clones, roughly nine tenths observed once, and the top ten hold over 1%. The sequences come from CD4+ T cells from peripheral blood mononuclear cells, collected after pregnancy. These receptors were taken from a female donor with multiple sclerosis, enrolled in a pregnancy study.

This chain connects TRBV2 to TRBJ2-7; 9 positions match TRBD1. The ends lost 3 bases at V and 2 bases at J; junction bases unmatched: 2. Germline V gene lookup returns CDR1 SNHLY and CDR2 FYNNEI. CDR3 length equals 14 residues. The CDR3 spells CASSDRQGAYEQYF. CDR3 sequence (DNA): TGTGCCAGCAGTGACCGACAGGGGGCCTACGAGCAGTACTTC.

The chain recombines TRBV7-2 with TRBJ2-5; 8 positions match TRBD2. This CDR3 has 14 residues. With 6 bases clipped from V and 4 bases from J, the junction kept 7 bases outside the gene matches. In germline, CDR1 is SGHTA, CDR2 FQGNSA. Here the CDR3 DNA reads TGTGCCAGCAGTCCGAGCGGGAGTAGAGAGACCCAGTACTTC. It yields the protein CASSPSGSRETQYF.

This chain uses TRBV5-5 with TRBJ1-3; no clear D gene. Germline V gene sequence: CDR1 SGHKS, CDR2 YYEKEE (reference sequence). The V end was cut by 4 bases, the J end by 1 base, with 9 bases between. This CDR3 is built from 14 residues. The CDR3 sequence: CASSPVPSGNTIYF. For the CDR3, the DNA is TGTGCCAGCAGCCCGGTTCCTTCTGGAAACACCATATATTTT.

V usage is TRBV10-1 and J usage is TRBJ2-5, with a possible D match to TRBD2 (5 bases). In germline, CDR1 is WNHNN, CDR2 SYGVQD (reference sequence). This CDR3 has 14 amino acids. The V and J ends lost 0 bases and 2 bases respectively, with 7 bases between them. The chain's CDR3 is CASSESGGQETQYF. The DNA for the CDR3 is TGCGCCAGCAGTGAGTCAGGAGGACAAGAGACCCAGTACTTC.

The chain combines TRBV29-1 with TRBJ1-2, with D unresolved. CDR1 and CDR2 from the germline V gene are SQVTM and ANQGSEA. Trimming removed 3 bases at V and 4 bases at J, with 12 bases between. The length of the CDR3 is 13 residues. CDR3 coding DNA: TGCAGCGTTGACAGAGGATCCTTCTATGGCTACACCTTC. It translates to CSVDRGSFYGYTF. Together with reference TRBV29-1 and TRBJ1-2, the CDR3 gives the full variable domain: SAVISQKPSRDICQRGTSLTIQCQVDSQVTMMFWYRQQPGQSLTLIATANQGSEATYESGFVIDKFPISRPNLTFSTLTVSNMSPEDSSIYLCSVDRGSFYGYTFGSGTRLTVV.

The chain combines TRBV5-1 with TRBJ1-1; a weak D match, TRBD1 (6 bases). The CDR3 spans 13 residues. Trimming cost V 5 bases and J 3 bases, with 11 bases left between them. Per the germline V gene, CDR1 is SGHRS and CDR2 is YFSETQ. The CDR3 DNA follows: TGCGCCAGCAGTTGGGACATTTACACTGAAGCTTTCTTT. Protein sequence: CASSWDIYTEAFF.

The chain is built from TRBV5-1 and TRBJ2-3; 9 bases are shared with TRBD2. The CDR3 is made up of 15 amino acids. The trim removed 3 bases at V and 2 bases at J, leaving 4 bases unmatched. Germline V gene sequence: CDR1 SGHRS, CDR2 YFSETQ. DNA for the CDR3: TGCGCCAGCAGCTGGACTAGCGCTTTCACAGATACGCAGTATTTT. It specifies CASSWTSAFTDTQYF. Full variable domain (remainder filled in from reference TRBV5-1 and TRBJ2-3): KAGVTQTPRYLIKTRGQQVTLSCSPISGHRSVSWYQQTPGQGLQFLFEYFSETQRNKGNFPGRFSGRQFSNSRSEMNVSTLELGDSALYLCASSWTSAFTDTQYFGPGTRLTVL.

The genes are TRBV6-4 and TRBJ2-7; D remains unclear. The CDR3 has 17 residues. Trimming removed 2 bases at V and 0 bases at J, with 17 bases between. CDR1 is MRHNA and CDR2 is SNTAGT in the germline V gene. DNA of the CDR3: TGTGCCAGCAGTGACAGCGAAAAAAAAAGGAGCTCCTACGAGCAGTACTTC. This gives the protein CASSDSEKKRSSYEQYF.

J is TRBJ2-1 and V is TRBV6-1; TRBD2 agrees at 8 bases. With V trimmed by 3 bases and J by 6 bases, 7 bases remained unmatched. This CDR3 is built from 15 residues. Germline loops: CDR1 MNHNS, CDR2 SASEGT. CDR3 DNA sequence: TGTGCCAGCAGTGAGGCAGCGGGAGCTTTCAATGAGCAGTTCTTC. This encodes CASSEAAGAFNEQFF.

This chain joins TRBV19 and TRBJ1-5, with 9 bases matching TRBD1. The J segment lost 5 bases and the V segment lost 7 bases, leaving 6 bases of the junction unmatched. Germline lookup yields CDR1 LNHDA and CDR2 SQIVND (reference sequence). This CDR3 is 14 amino acids long. The CDR3 here is CASKDRGFDQPQHF. The CDR3 coding sequence is TGTGCCAGTAAAGACAGGGGGTTCGATCAGCCCCAGCATTTT.

The CDR3 sequence is CASSSYNEQFF. The DNA of the CDR3 is TGTGCCAGTAGCAGTTACAATGAGCAGTTCTTC. The chain carries TRBV19 and TRBJ2-1, with D hard to call. The germline gives CDR1 LNHDA, CDR2 SQIVND (reference sequence). Trimming pared 6 bases from V and 4 bases from J, leaving 4 bases between. CDR3 length: 11 residues.

The chain carries TRBV7-9 and TRBJ2-3, with 11 bases that match TRBD2. Germline V gives CDR1 SEHNR, CDR2 FQNEAQ (reference sequence). The CDR3 length is 16 residues. The ends lost 5 bases at V and 7 bases at J; junction bases unmatched: 11. CDR3 sequence: CASSPKTSGMSNTQYF. The CDR3 DNA sequence: TGTGCCAGCAGCCCGAAGACTAGCGGGATGAGTAATACGCAGTATTTT. The full variable domain, completed using reference TRBV7-9 and TRBJ2-3, is DTGVSQNPRHKITKRGQNVTFRCDPISEHNRLYWYRQTLGQGPEFLTYFQNEAQLEKSRLLSDRFSAERPKGSFSTLEIQRTEQGDSAMYLCASSPKTSGMSNTQYFGPGTRLTVL.

This clone is medium-sized in the sample. The genes are TRBV2 and TRBJ2-2; tentative D call: TRBD1 (5 bases). Trimming removed 6 bases from V and 1 base from J, with 12 bases in between. There are 15 residues in the CDR3. Germline CDR1 is SNHLY and CDR2 is FYNNEI. In DNA, the CDR3 is TGTGCCAGCAGCGGCCAGGGAAGGAACACCGGGGAGCTGTTTTTT. Its translation: CASSGQGRNTGELFF.

The chain recombines TRBV11-2 with TRBJ2-1, with a weak D call TRBD2 (5 bases). The CDR3 runs 16 residues. Germline values: CDR1 SGHAT, CDR2 FQNNGV. Deletions cut 1 base from V and 9 bases from J, with 19 bases between. CDR3 loop: CASSLGARGVGSEQFF. Here the CDR3 DNA reads TGTGCCAGCAGCTTAGGGGCTCGGGGAGTCGGTAGTGAGCAGTTCTTC.

The chain is built from TRBV9 and TRBJ2-7; TRBD2 matches at 7 bases. The length of the CDR3 is 14 residues. Trimming cost V 1 base and J 1 base; bases outside gene matches: 2. From germline, CDR1 is SGDLS and CDR2 YYNGEE. This CDR3 reads CASSVSGISYEQYF. The CDR3 DNA is TGTGCCAGCAGCGTAAGCGGGATATCCTACGAGCAGTACTTC.

This clone was seen a single time. This rearrangement joins TRBV19 to TRBJ1-1; D not resolved. The CDR3 runs to 13 residues. The V and J ends lost 0 bases and 6 bases respectively, with 8 bases between them. Looked up from germline, CDR1 is LNHDA and CDR2 is SQIVND (reference sequence). The CDR3 here is CASSIDRSAEAFF. Written as DNA, the CDR3 is TGTGCCAGTAGTATAGACAGGTCGGCTGAAGCTTTCTTT.

This chain links TRBV6-1 with TRBJ2-3, with 8 bases identical to TRBD2. The trim removed 8 bases at V and 4 bases at J, leaving 8 bases unmatched. Germline lookup yields CDR1 MNHNS and CDR2 SASEGT. The CDR3 is 14 amino acids. DNA of the CDR3: TGTGCCAGCCGAGCGGGAGTTGGGGCAGATACGCAGTATTTT. Translation: CASRAGVGADTQYF.

The chain uses TRBV28 and TRBJ2-5; no clear D. CDR1 is MDHEN, CDR2 SYDVKM, per germline. V was cut by 6 bases and J by 4 bases, with 24 bases left in between. The CDR3 length is 17 residues. The CDR3 spells CASSTTRIGRKGETQYF. The CDR3 DNA reads TGTGCCAGCAGCACCACTCGGATCGGCAGGAAAGGAGAGACCCAGTACTTC.

The chain links TRBV2 to TRBJ1-2; a weak D match, TRBD1 (6 bases). Germline V lookup: CDR1 SNHLY, CDR2 FYNNEI. This CDR3 spans 11 amino acids. The V end lost 7 bases, the J end lost 4 bases, and 7 bases lay between the germline ends. The CDR3, as DNA: TGTGCCAGCAAGGACAGCTATGGCTACACCTTC. It yields the protein CASKDSYGYTF.

The chain carries TRBV2 and TRBJ2-7; TRBD2 agrees at 10 bases. The CDR3 is made up of 13 amino acids. Germline lookup yields CDR1 SNHLY and CDR2 FYNNEI. The trim removed 7 bases at V and 3 bases at J, leaving 3 bases unmatched. The CDR3 bases are TGTGCCAGCACCCGGACTAGCGGCTACGAGCAGTACTTC. Encoded protein: CASTRTSGYEQYF. Together with reference TRBV2 and TRBJ2-7, the CDR3 gives the full variable domain: EPEVTQTPSHQVTQMGQEVILRCVPISNHLYFYWYRQILGQKVEFLVSFYNNEISEKSEIFDDQFSVERPDGSNFTLKIRSTKLEDSAMYFCASTRTSGYEQYFGPGTRLTVT.

The chain couples TRBV7-2 to TRBJ2-1; D is perhaps TRBD1 (6 bases). Germline V gene data show CDR1 as SGHTA and CDR2 as FQGNSA. This CDR3 comprises 15 residues. Trimming took off 1 base at V and 3 bases at J, with 10 bases between the two ends. CDR3 sequence reads: CASSLEAGVYNEQFF. The CDR3 region has the DNA TGTGCCAGCAGCTTAGAGGCAGGGGTCTACAATGAGCAGTTCTTC.

The count of this clone is one. The CDR3 reads CASSPPGQGGNLAGNTIYF. The CDR3 bases are TGTGCCAGCTCACCCCCGGGACAGGGGGGGAACTTGGCTGGAAACACCATATATTTT. The chain carries TRBV18 and TRBJ1-3; TRBD1 matches 11 bases. The CDR3 has 19 residues. V lost 3 bases to trimming and J lost 2 bases; unmatched junction nucleotides: 12. The V gene's germline CDR1 is KGHSH and CDR2 LQKENI. Full variable domain (remainder filled in from reference TRBV18 and TRBJ1-3): NAGVMQNPRHLVRRRGQEARLRCSPMKGHSHVYWYRQLPEEGLKFMVYLQKENIIDESGMPKERFSAEFPKEGPSILRIQQVVRGDSAAYFCASSPPGQGGNLAGNTIYFGEGSWLTVV.

The rearrangement uses TRBV19 and TRBJ2-3; D not resolved. Trimming shortened V by 6 bases and J by 5 bases, and 21 bases separated the two germline ends. This CDR3 is built from 16 residues. Per germline, CDR1 LNHDA and CDR2 SQIVND (reference sequence). The CDR3 DNA reads as TGTGCCAGTAGCAGAGTTGCAACGGGTCGTGGAGATACGCAGTATTTT. It encodes CASSRVATGRGDTQYF. Looking up the rest from reference TRBV19 and TRBJ2-3 gives the full variable domain: DGGITQSPKYLFRKEGQNVTLSCEQNLNHDAMYWYRQDPGQGLRLIYYSQIVNDFQKGDIAEGYSVSREKKESFPLTVTSAQKNPTAFYLCASSRVATGRGDTQYFGPGTRLTVL.

CDR3 bases: TGTGCCAGCAGCTTAGTGGGGGGGCGAACTGAAGCTTTCTTT. Residues: CASSLVGGRTEAFF. The chain employs TRBV7-2 and TRBJ1-1; D might be TRBD1 (6 bases). CDR1 is SGHTA and CDR2 is FQGNSA in the germline V gene. This CDR3 has 14 amino acids. V lost 1 base and J 5 bases, leaving 11 bases between the germline ends.

V is TRBV18 and J is TRBJ2-1; 7 bases are a match to TRBD2. This CDR3 is 16 amino acids long. V shed 3 bases and J 4 bases; nucleotides not matched to a gene: 9. Germline V lookup: CDR1 KGHSH, CDR2 LQKENI. The CDR3 DNA sequence: TGTGCCAGCTCACCGGGGCCCGGACTAGAATACAATGAGCAGTTCTTC. The encoded protein is CASSPGPGLEYNEQFF.

The rearrangement uses TRBV27 and TRBJ2-1, with TRBD1 identical over 10 bases. Germline V gives CDR1 MNHEY, CDR2 SMNVEV (reference sequence). V was pared by 7 bases and J by 7 bases, with 10 bases of the junction left unmatched. The length of the CDR3 is 15 residues. CDR3 residues: CASTFLRDRGNEQFF. The CDR3 nucleotides are TGTGCCAGCACCTTCCTCCGGGACAGGGGTAATGAGCAGTTCTTC.